This note documents a single TCR beta chain sequence. This entry is derived from a study of blood T cells in healthy people across ages. With a J-beta primer mix and a sample-barcoded 5' primer, a second PCR ran about 6 to 11 cycles. From the 5' RACE reads, TCRdb called clonotypes with MiXCR, one entry per CDR3 protein. The table lists 1.4 million or so distinct CDR3 sequences, approximately 39% of them singletons. Germline V gives CDR1 MGHRA, CDR2 YSYEKL. With 4 bases clipped from V and 4 bases from J, the junction kept 6 bases outside the gene matches. The CDR3 has 16 amino acids. The sequence was obtained from a woman aged 18-30 years in good health. The chain has TRBV4-1 and TRBJ2-1; 11 nucleotides agree with TRBD2. Sequencing was carried out using blood. CDR3: CASSPLGTSGYNEQFF. The CDR3 region has the DNA TGCGCCAGCAGCCCACTGGGGACTAGCGGATACAATGAGCAGTTCTTC.